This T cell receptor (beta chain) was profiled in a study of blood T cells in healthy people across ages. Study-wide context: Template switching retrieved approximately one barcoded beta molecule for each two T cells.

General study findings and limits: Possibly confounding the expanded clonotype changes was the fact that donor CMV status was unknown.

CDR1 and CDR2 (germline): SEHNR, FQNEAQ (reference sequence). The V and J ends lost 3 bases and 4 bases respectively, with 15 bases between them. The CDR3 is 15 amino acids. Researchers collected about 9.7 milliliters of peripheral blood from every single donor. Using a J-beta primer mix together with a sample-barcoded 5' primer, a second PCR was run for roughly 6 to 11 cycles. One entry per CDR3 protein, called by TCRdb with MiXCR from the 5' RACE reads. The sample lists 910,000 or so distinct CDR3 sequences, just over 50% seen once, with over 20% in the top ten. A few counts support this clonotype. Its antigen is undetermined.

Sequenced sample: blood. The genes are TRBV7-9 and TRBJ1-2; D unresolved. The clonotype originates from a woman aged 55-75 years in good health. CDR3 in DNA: TGTGCCAGCAGCTTCGGCGCTCTGGGTAGCTATGGCTACACCTTC. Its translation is CASSFGALGSYGYTF.